This T cell receptor beta chain emerged from a study of T cell changes during pregnancy in multiple sclerosis. The method was immunoSEQ multiplex PCR; TCRdb's version includes in-frame clones alone and lacks a portion of them. The data show 85,000 to 130,000 clones, with less than 95% seen just once and roughly 1.6% held by the top ten. The V gene's germline CDR1 is LGHNA and CDR2 YNFKEQ. Trimming took 1 base from V and 3 from J, leaving 12 bases between them. The CDR3 is made up of 15 amino acids. Sequencing was performed on peripheral blood, taken before pregnancy. This TCR was sampled from a female donor with multiple sclerosis, enrolled in a pregnancy study. V usage is TRBV4-2 and J usage is TRBJ1-1; no clear D gene. The CDR3 region has the DNA TGTGCCAGCAGCCAAGTTTTTAGAGGGTACACTGAAGCTTTCTTT. Protein sequence: CASSQVFRGYTEAFF.